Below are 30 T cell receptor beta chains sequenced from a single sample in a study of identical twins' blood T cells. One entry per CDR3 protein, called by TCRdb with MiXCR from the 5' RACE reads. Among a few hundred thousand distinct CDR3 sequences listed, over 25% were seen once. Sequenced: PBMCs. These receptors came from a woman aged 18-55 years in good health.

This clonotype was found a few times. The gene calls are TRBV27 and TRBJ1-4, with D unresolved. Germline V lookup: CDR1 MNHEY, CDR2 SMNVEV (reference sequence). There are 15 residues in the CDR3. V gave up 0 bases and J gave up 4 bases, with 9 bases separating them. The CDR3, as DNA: TGTGCCAGCAGTTTATCGATAGGGAATAATGAAAAACTGTTTTTT. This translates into CASSLSIGNNEKLFF.

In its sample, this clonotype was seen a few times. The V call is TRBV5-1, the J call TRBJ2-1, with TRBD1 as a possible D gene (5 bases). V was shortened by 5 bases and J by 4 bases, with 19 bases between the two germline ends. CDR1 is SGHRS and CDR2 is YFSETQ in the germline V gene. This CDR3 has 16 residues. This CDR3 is CASRTAPTGPYNEQFF. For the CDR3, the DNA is TGCGCCAGCAGAACGGCCCCCACAGGTCCATACAATGAGCAGTTCTTC.

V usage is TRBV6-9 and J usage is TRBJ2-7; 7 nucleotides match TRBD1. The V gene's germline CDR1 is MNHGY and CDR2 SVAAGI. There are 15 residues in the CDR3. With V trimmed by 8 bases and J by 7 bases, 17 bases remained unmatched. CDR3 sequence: CASPNSGTAIGEQYF. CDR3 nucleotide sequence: TGTGCCAGCCCGAATTCCGGGACAGCAATAGGGGAGCAGTACTTC.

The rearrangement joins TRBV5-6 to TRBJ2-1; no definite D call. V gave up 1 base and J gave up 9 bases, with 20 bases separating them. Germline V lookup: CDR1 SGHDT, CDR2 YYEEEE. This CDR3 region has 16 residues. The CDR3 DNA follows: TGTGCCAGCAGCTTGTTATCCCGCTCGGTTCCGGGTGAGCAGTTCTTC. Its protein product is CASSLLSRSVPGEQFF.

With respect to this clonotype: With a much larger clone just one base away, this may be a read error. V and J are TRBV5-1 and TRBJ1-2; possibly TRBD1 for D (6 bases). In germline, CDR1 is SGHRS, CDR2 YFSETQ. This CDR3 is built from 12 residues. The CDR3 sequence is CASSLDWDKKAF. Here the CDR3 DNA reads TGCGCCAGCAGCTTGGACTGGGACAAAAAGGCCTTC.

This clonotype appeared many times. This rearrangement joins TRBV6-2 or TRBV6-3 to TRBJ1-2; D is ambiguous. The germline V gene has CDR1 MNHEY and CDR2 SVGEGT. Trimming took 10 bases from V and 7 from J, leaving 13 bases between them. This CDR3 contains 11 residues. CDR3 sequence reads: CATRREGGYTF. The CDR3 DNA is TGTGCCACCCGTCGTGAAGGTGGCTACACCTTC.

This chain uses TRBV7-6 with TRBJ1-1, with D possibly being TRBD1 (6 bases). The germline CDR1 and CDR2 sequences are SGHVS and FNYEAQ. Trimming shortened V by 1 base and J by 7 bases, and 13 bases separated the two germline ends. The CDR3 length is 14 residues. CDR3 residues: CASSLGVVDSEAFF. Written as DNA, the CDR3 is TGTGCCAGCAGCTTAGGAGTGGTGGACAGTGAAGCTTTCTTT.

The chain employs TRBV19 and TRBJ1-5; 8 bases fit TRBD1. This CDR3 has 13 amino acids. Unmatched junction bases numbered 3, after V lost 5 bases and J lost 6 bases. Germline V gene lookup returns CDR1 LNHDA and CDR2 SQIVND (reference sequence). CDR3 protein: CASSDRGFQPQHF. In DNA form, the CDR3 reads TGTGCCAGTAGTGACAGGGGTTTTCAGCCCCAGCATTTT.

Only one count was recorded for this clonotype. The CDR3 loop reads CASSQEGTYNEQFF. The DNA of the CDR3 is TGTGCCAGCAGCCAAGAAGGGACCTACAATGAGCAGTTCTTC. The chain has TRBV4-2 and TRBJ2-1, with no clear D. CDR1 and CDR2 (germline): LGHNA, YNFKEQ. This CDR3 has 14 amino acids. Trimming removed 0 bases from V and 2 bases from J, with 5 bases in between.

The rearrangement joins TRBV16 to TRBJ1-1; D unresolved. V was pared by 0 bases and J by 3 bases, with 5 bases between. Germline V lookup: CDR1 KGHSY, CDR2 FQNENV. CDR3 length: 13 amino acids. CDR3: CASSQSGHTEAFF. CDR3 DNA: TGTGCCAGCAGCCAATCAGGTCACACTGAAGCTTTCTTT.

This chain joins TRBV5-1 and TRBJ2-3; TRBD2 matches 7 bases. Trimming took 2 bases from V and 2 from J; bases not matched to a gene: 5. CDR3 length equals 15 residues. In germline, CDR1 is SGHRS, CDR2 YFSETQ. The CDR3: CASSFGLADTDTQYF. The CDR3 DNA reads TGCGCCAGCAGCTTCGGGCTAGCGGACACAGATACGCAGTATTTT.

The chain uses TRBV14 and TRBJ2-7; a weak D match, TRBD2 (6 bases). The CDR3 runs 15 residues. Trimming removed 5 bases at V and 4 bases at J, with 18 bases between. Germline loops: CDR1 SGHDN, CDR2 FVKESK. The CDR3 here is CASSLGGTSHYEQYF. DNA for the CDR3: TGTGCCAGCAGCTTAGGAGGGACCTCCCATTACGAGCAGTACTTC.

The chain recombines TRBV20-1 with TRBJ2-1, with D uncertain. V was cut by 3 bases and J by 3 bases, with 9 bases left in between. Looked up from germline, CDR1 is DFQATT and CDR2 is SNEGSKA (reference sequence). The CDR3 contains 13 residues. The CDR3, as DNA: TGCAGTGCTAGCTGGATCCTCTACAATGAGCAGTTCTTC. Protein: CSASWILYNEQFF.

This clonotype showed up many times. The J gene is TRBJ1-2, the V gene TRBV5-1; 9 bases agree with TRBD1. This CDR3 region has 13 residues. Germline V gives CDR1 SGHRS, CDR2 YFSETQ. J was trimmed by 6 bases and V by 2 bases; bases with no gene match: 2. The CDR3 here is CASSFGQGNGYTF. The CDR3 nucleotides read TGCGCCAGCAGCTTTGGACAGGGGAATGGCTACACCTTC.

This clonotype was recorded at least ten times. CDR3 residues: CASRHTSDLSYNEQFF. CDR3 coding DNA: TGTGCCAGCAGGCACACTAGCGATCTCTCCTACAATGAGCAGTTCTTC. The chain recombines TRBV27 with TRBJ2-1, with 7 bases fitting TRBD2. Germline lookup yields CDR1 MNHEY and CDR2 SMNVEV (reference sequence). V gave up 6 bases and J gave up 0 bases; unmatched junction bases: 8. There are 16 residues in the CDR3.

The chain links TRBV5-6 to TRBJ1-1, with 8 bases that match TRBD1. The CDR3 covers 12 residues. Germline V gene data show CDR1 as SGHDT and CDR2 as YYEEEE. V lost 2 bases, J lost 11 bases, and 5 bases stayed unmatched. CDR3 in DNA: TGTGCCAGCAGCTTACAGGGGGTAACGGCTTTCTTT. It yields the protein CASSLQGVTAFF.

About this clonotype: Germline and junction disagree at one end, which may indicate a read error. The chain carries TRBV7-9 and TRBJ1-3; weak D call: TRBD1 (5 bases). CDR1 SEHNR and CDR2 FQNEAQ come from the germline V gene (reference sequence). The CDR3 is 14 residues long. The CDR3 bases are TGTGCCAGCAGCTTAGCTGGGGCTGGAAACACCATACATTTT. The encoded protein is CASSLAGAGNTIHF.

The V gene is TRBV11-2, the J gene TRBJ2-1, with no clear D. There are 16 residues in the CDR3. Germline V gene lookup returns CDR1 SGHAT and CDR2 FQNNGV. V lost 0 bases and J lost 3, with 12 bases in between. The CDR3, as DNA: TGTGCCAGCAGCTTAGAGAGGAGCTCCCGCTACAATGAGCAGTTCTTC. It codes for CASSLERSSRYNEQFF.

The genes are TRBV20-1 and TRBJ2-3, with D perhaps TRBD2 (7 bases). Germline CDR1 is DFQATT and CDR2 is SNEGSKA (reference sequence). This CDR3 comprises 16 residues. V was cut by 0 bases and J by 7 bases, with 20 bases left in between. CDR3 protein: CSARDPRGDTHNTQYF. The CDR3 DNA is TGCAGTGCTAGAGATCCCCGGGGGGACACGCACAATACGCAGTATTTT.

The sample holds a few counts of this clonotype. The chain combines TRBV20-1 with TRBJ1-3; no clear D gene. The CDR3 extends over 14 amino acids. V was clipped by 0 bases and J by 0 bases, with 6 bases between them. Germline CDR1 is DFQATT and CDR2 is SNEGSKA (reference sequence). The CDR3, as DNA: TGCAGTGCTAGAGATGTCGCCTCTGGAAACACCATATATTTT. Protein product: CSARDVASGNTIYF.

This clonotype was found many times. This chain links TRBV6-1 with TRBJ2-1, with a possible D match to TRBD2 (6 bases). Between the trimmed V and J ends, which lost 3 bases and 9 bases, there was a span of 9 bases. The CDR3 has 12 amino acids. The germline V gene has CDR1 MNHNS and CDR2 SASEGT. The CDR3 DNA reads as TGTGCCAGCAGTGATGTTAGCGGTGAGCAGTTCTTC. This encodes CASSDVSGEQFF.

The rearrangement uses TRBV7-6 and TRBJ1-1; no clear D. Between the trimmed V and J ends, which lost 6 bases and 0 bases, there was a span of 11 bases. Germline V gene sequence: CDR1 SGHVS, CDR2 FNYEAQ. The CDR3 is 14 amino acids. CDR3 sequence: CASRLGELNTEAFF. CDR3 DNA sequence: TGTGCCAGCAGGCTTGGGGAACTGAACACTGAAGCTTTCTTT.

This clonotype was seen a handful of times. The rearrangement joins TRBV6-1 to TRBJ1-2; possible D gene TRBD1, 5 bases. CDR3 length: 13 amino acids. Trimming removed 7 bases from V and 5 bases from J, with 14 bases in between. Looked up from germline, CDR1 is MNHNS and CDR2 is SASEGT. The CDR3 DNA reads TGTGCCAGCACAATCCCGGGGGGGTATGGCTACACCTTC. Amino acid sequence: CASTIPGGYGYTF.

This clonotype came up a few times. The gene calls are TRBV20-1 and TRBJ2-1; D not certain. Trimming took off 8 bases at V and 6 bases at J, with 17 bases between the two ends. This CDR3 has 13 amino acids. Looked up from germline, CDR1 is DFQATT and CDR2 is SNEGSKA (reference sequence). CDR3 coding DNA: TGCAGTATCGCCGTCAGTGACCGCAATGAGCAGTTCTTC. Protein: CSIAVSDRNEQFF.

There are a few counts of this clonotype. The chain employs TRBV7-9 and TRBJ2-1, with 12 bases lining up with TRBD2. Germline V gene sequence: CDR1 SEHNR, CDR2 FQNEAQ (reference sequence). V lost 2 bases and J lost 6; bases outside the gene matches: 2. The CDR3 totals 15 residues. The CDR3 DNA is TGTGCCAGCAGCTTATCTAGCGGGGGGGCCAATGAGCAGTTCTTC. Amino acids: CASSLSSGGANEQFF.

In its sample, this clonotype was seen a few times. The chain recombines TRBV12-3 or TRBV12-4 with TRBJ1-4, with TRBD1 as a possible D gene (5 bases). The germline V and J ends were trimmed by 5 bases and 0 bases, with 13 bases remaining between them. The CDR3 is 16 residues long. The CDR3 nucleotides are TGTGCCAGCAGTCAGCCCTGGGGGACAACTAATGAAAAACTGTTTTTT. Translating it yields CASSQPWGTTNEKLFF.

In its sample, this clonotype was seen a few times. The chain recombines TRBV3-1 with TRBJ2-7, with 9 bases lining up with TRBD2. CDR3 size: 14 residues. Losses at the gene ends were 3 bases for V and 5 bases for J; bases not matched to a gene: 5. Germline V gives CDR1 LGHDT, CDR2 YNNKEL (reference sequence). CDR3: CASSHLAGENEQYF. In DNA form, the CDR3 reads TGTGCCAGCAGCCACTTAGCGGGGGAGAACGAGCAGTACTTC.

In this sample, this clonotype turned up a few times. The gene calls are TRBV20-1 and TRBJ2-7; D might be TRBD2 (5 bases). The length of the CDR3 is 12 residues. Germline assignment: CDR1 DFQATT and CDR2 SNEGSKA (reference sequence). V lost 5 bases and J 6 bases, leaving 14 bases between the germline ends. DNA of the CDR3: TGCAGTGCTGCGGGCTTGAGAGCCGAGCAGTACTTC. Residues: CSAAGLRAEQYF.

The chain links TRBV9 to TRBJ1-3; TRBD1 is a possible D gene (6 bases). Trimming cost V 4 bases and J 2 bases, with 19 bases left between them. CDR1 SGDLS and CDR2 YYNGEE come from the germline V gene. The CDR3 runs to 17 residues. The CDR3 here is CASSPPWINRAGNTIYF. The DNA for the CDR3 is TGTGCCAGCAGCCCCCCTTGGATAAACAGGGCTGGAAACACCATATATTTT.

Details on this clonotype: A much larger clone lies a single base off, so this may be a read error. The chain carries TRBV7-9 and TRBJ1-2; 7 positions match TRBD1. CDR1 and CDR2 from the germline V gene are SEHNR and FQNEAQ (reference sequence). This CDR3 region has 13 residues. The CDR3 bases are TGTACCAGCTCGGGGACAGCAAACTATGGCTACACCTTC. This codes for CTSSGTANYGYTF.